A single sample gave rise to the 30 T cell receptor beta chains below, sequenced in a study of post-analysis software for immune sequencing data. Regarding the study as a whole: A few TRBV segments occurring more often in patients than controls included TRBV5-6, TRBV5-1 and TRBV20-1.

Built from TCR beta cDNA, the libraries had unique molecular identifiers in them. TCRdb independently ran MiXCR on the PCR reads; one entry per CDR3 protein. The sample holds roughly 540,000 distinct CDR3 sequences, approximately 34% seen once. Their recognized antigens are unknown. Sequenced input: blood. The receptors originated from a girl younger than 18 with multiple sclerosis.

This chain joins TRBV5-1 and TRBJ1-2, with D tentatively TRBD1 (5 bases). The CDR3 runs to 12 residues. The V gene's germline CDR1 is SGHRS and CDR2 YFSETQ. V was shortened by 3 bases and J by 8 bases, with 11 bases between the two germline ends. CDR3 region: CASSSTEDGYTF. Here the CDR3 DNA reads TGCGCCAGCAGCTCGACAGAGGACGGCTACACCTTC.

Ten or more counts support this clonotype. The chain employs TRBV10-3 and TRBJ2-5; 7 bases fit TRBD2. CDR1 is ENHRY, CDR2 SYGVKD, per germline. The ends lost 3 bases at V and 3 bases at J; junction bases unmatched: 4. This CDR3 has 14 residues. The CDR3 DNA is TGTGCCATCAGTGATGGGAGGGGAGAAGAGACCCAGTACTTC. Protein product: CAISDGRGEETQYF.

The chain's CDR3 is CAISQTGPSSYEQYF. CDR3 DNA sequence: TGTGCCATCAGCCAGACAGGGCCAAGCTCCTACGAGCAGTACTTC. The chain carries TRBV10-3 and TRBJ2-7, with TRBD1 matching 7 bases. This CDR3 is 15 amino acids long. The germline gives CDR1 ENHRY, CDR2 SYGVKD. J lost 0 bases, V lost 6 bases, and 8 bases had no gene match.

This clonotype has more than one count but fewer than ten. CDR3 protein: CATSDLRGGSYNEQFF. CDR3 coding DNA: TGTGCCACCAGTGATTTGCGCGGGGGGTCCTACAATGAGCAGTTCTTC. V and J are TRBV24-1 and TRBJ2-1; 8 nucleotides line up with TRBD2. Trimming took 0 bases from V and 1 from J; bases not matched to a gene: 1. The CDR3 length is 16 residues. Germline CDR1 is KGHDR and CDR2 is SFDVKD.

There are a few counts of this clonotype. The chain is built from TRBV5-1 and TRBJ2-1; D perhaps matches TRBD1 (6 bases). This CDR3 has 16 amino acids. With 0 bases removed from V and 3 bases from J, the gap between germline ends came to 13 bases. Germline loops: CDR1 SGHRS, CDR2 YFSETQ. CDR3 sequence reads: CASSLAGQINYNEQFF. In DNA form, the CDR3 reads TGCGCCAGCAGCTTGGCCGGACAGATAAACTACAATGAGCAGTTCTTC. The whole variable domain, filled in from reference TRBV5-1 and TRBJ2-1, reads KAGVTQTPRYLIKTRGQQVTLSCSPISGHRSVSWYQQTPGQGLQFLFEYFSETQRNKGNFPGRFSGRQFSNSRSEMNVSTLELGDSALYLCASSLAGQINYNEQFFGPGTRLTVL.

The chain recombines TRBV12-3 or TRBV12-4 with TRBJ2-1; D gene uncertain. The CDR3 is 14 residues long. The germline V and J ends were trimmed by 6 bases and 4 bases, with 13 bases remaining between them. CDR3 DNA: TGTGCCAGCAGCCGACGGGCACCTTACAATGAGCAGTTCTTC. Protein product: CASSRRAPYNEQFF.

V is TRBV5-1 and J is TRBJ2-1; 10 bases fit TRBD2. Germline CDR1 reads SGHRS; CDR2 reads YFSETQ. This CDR3 comprises 20 residues. The ends lost 5 bases at V and 0 bases at J; junction bases unmatched: 17. The CDR3 DNA reads as TGCGCCAGCAGTGTAGCGGCTAGCGGGGGTGCCAGGAGCTCCTACAATGAGCAGTTCTTC. It specifies CASSVAASGGARSSYNEQFF.

The chain employs TRBV6-5 and TRBJ2-1, with TRBD2 identical over 10 bases. The germline CDR1 and CDR2 sequences are MNHEY and SVGAGI. CDR3 length equals 15 residues. Losses at the gene ends were 5 bases for V and 7 bases for J; bases not matched to a gene: 8. The CDR3 is CASSPGTSAGNEQFF. DNA for the CDR3: TGTGCCAGCAGTCCGGGGACTAGCGCCGGGAATGAGCAGTTCTTC.

This clonotype was observed at least ten times. The chain uses TRBV5-1 and TRBJ1-2; the D gene is possibly TRBD1 (5 bases). Germline V gene sequence: CDR1 SGHRS, CDR2 YFSETQ. This CDR3 spans 14 amino acids. V shed 2 bases and J shed 7 bases, with 15 bases lying between them. The CDR3: CASSLVGQGRGYTF. Here the CDR3 DNA reads TGCGCCAGCAGCTTAGTGGGGCAGGGCCGTGGCTACACCTTC.

This clonotype was seen many times. V gene TRBV20-1 combines with J gene TRBJ1-2, with D tentatively TRBD1 (5 bases). Trimming removed 1 base from V and 4 bases from J, with 7 bases in between. CDR1 DFQATT and CDR2 SNEGSKA come from the germline V gene (reference sequence). This CDR3 contains 12 residues. The CDR3 region has the DNA TGCAGTGCTAGAGTTGGGACCTATGGCTACACCTTC. Protein sequence: CSARVGTYGYTF.

The table lists this clonotype with a few counts. The chain links TRBV20-1 to TRBJ2-7, with D unclear. V lost 3 bases and J lost 4, with 13 bases in between. Germline V CDR1 and CDR2: DFQATT, SNEGSKA (reference sequence). The CDR3 is 13 residues long. DNA for the CDR3: TGCAGTGCTAGCCCCATCGGTGCATACGAGCAGTACTTC. Amino acids: CSASPIGAYEQYF.

This clonotype was counted a few times. The chain combines TRBV29-1 with TRBJ2-5, with TRBD2 identical over 8 bases. CDR3 length: 13 residues. Germline CDR1 SQVTM, CDR2 ANQGSEA. The J segment lost 3 bases and the V segment lost 3 bases, leaving 3 bases of the junction unmatched. CDR3 sequence reads: CSVEDSGEETQYF. DNA of the CDR3: TGCAGCGTTGAGGATAGCGGGGAAGAGACCCAGTACTTC.

This chain uses TRBV15 with TRBJ2-4; D is uncertain. The CDR3 consists of 14 residues. Germline V CDR1 and CDR2: LNHNV, YYDKDF (reference sequence). V lost 4 bases and J 0 bases, leaving 7 bases between the germline ends. The CDR3 protein is CATSNYVAKNIQYF. In nucleotides, the CDR3 is TGTGCCACCAGCAACTACGTAGCCAAAAACATTCAGTACTTC.

A remark on this clonotype: A junction end diverges from the germline sequence, so it may reflect a read error. This chain connects TRBV6-5 to TRBJ2-1, with D possibly matching TRBD2 (5 bases). The CDR3 extends over 16 amino acids. CDR1 MNHEY and CDR2 SVGAGI come from the germline V gene. CDR3 nucleotide sequence: TGTGCCAACAGTTACTCGAGGGTGTATTCCTACAATGAGCAGTTCTTC. Its translation is CANSYSRVYSYNEQFF.

This clonotype occurred a few times. The CDR3 loop is CASSTNPGPVRVGTQYF. CDR3 DNA sequence: TGTGCCAGCAGCACCAACCCCGGGCCAGTCCGAGTGGGGACCCAGTACTTC. The V and J genes are TRBV7-8 and TRBJ2-5; D is ambiguous. CDR1 is SGHVS, CDR2 FQNEAQ, per germline. The CDR3 loop spans 17 amino acids. Trimming took off 5 bases at V and 7 bases at J, with 26 bases between the two ends. The full variable domain, with the rest looked up from reference TRBV7-8 and TRBJ2-5, is GAGVSQSPRYKVAKRGQDVALRCDPISGHVSLFWYQQALGQGPEFLTYFQNEAQLDKSGLPSDRFFAERPEGSVSTLKIQRTQQEDSAVYLCASSTNPGPVRVGTQYFGPGTRLLVL.

This clonotype was seen a handful of times. The chain uses TRBV5-1 and TRBJ2-3, with D perhaps TRBD1 (5 bases). Germline V gives CDR1 SGHRS, CDR2 YFSETQ. V was trimmed by 1 base and J by 2 bases, leaving 11 bases between them. The CDR3 has 15 amino acids. The CDR3 nucleotides are TGCGCCAGCAGCTTGAGCAGGGTACACACAGATACGCAGTATTTT. This codes for CASSLSRVHTDTQYF.

This clonotype was counted between two and nine times. This chain joins TRBV12-3 or TRBV12-4 and TRBJ2-3; TRBD2 might be the D (5 bases). This CDR3 is built from 13 residues. Trimming left V 6 bases short and J 1 base short, with 8 bases between. The CDR3, as DNA: TGTGCCAGCAGAGGACTTGGCACAGATACGCAGTATTTT. Its translation: CASRGLGTDTQYF.

This rearrangement joins TRBV5-5 to TRBJ1-1; D is possibly TRBD1 (5 bases). Germline lookup yields CDR1 SGHKS and CDR2 YYEKEE (reference sequence). The length of the CDR3 is 14 residues. Between the trimmed V and J ends, which lost 5 bases and 6 bases, there was a span of 17 bases. In DNA form, the CDR3 reads TGTGCCAGCAGTTCCGGGGCGTCGGGAGCTGAAGCTTTCTTT. Protein sequence: CASSSGASGAEAFF. Full variable domain (remainder filled in from reference TRBV5-5 and TRBJ1-1): DAGVTQSPTHLIKTRGQQVTLRCSPISGHKSVSWYQQVLGQGPQFIFQYYEKEERGRGNFPDRFSARQFPNYSSELNVNALLLGDSALYLCASSSGASGAEAFFGQGTRLTVV.

The V call is TRBV5-4, the J call TRBJ2-5, with 9 bases aligning to TRBD2. Judging by the DNA end, TRBJ2-7 fits better; the J call may be wrong. Germline CDR1 is SGHNT and CDR2 is YYREEE (reference sequence). The CDR3 extends over 17 amino acids. CDR3 region: CASSLELAGLRPHEQYF. In DNA form, the CDR3 reads TGTGCCAGCAGCTTGGAACTAGCGGGCCTCCGCCCCCACGAGCAGTACTTC.

This chain joins TRBV5-1 and TRBJ2-7, with a possible D match to TRBD2 (6 bases). Trimming removed 0 bases from V and 0 bases from J, with 13 bases in between. The CDR3 is made up of 16 amino acids. Germline V gene sequence: CDR1 SGHRS, CDR2 YFSETQ. The CDR3 loop reads CASSLAGGLHSYEQYF. Here the CDR3 DNA reads TGCGCCAGCAGCTTGGCCGGAGGGTTGCACTCCTACGAGCAGTACTTC.

With respect to this clonotype: A read error is possible here, since a much larger clone lies one base away. V and J are TRBV4-1 and TRBJ2-3, with no clear D. Germline V gives CDR1 MGHRA, CDR2 YSYEKL. Trimming removed 1 base from V and 8 bases from J, with 7 bases in between. This CDR3 is 12 amino acids long. Here the CDR3 DNA reads TGCGCCAGCAGCCAAGGTGAAGTTACGCAGTATTTT. It yields the protein CASSQGEVTQYF.

This chain connects TRBV7-9 to TRBJ1-6, with 8 bases matching TRBD1. Germline V CDR1 and CDR2: SEHNR, FQNEAQ (reference sequence). The CDR3 is 15 residues long. Losses at the gene ends were 1 base for V and 8 bases for J; bases not matched to a gene: 4. CDR3 protein: CASSLGTGGYSPLHF. In DNA, the CDR3 is TGTGCCAGCAGCTTAGGAACAGGGGGATATTCACCCCTCCACTTT.

This clonotype was seen only a few times. The chain is built from TRBV7-9 and TRBJ2-4; 9 nucleotides agree with TRBD1. Near its end, the DNA agrees better with TRBJ2-7, so the J call may be wrong. Looked up from germline, CDR1 is SEHNR and CDR2 is FQNEAQ (reference sequence). The CDR3 extends over 14 amino acids. The CDR3 coding sequence is TGTGCCAGCAGCCCCCGGACAGGGGAGCACGAGCAGTACTTC. It yields the protein CASSPRTGEHEQYF.

This clonotype was counted between two and nine times. V is TRBV29-1 and J is TRBJ2-5, with a weak D call TRBD2 (5 bases). V was shortened by 2 bases and J by 1 base, with 14 bases between the two germline ends. This CDR3 region has 15 residues. Germline CDR1 and CDR2: SQVTM and ANQGSEA. The CDR3, as DNA: TGCAGCGTTGAAAGCGGAAGGACCCCCCAAGAGACCCAGTACTTC. As protein: CSVESGRTPQETQYF.

The sample holds many counts of this clonotype. The V gene is TRBV29-1, the J gene TRBJ1-2, with no clear D. The V end lost 5 bases, the J end lost 2 bases, and 3 bases lay between the germline ends. Germline CDR1 reads SQVTM; CDR2 reads ANQGSEA. The CDR3 consists of 10 residues. As DNA, the CDR3 is TGCAGCGTTTACAACTATGGCTACACCTTC. Translation gives CSVYNYGYTF.

The V and J genes are TRBV29-1 and TRBJ1-1; D call uncertain. Per germline, CDR1 SQVTM and CDR2 ANQGSEA. This CDR3 contains 16 residues. V dropped 6 bases and J dropped 3 bases, with 23 bases sitting between them. The DNA for the CDR3 is TGCAGCGTCGGCTCTTTACAAATCCCGGAGGACACTGAAGCTTTCTTT. Translation gives CSVGSLQIPEDTEAFF.

The gene calls are TRBV7-9 and TRBJ2-7; 12 nucleotides match TRBD1. Germline V gene lookup returns CDR1 SEHNR and CDR2 FQNEAQ (reference sequence). The V segment lost 10 bases and the J segment 12 bases; nucleotides outside the gene matches: 13. CDR3 length: 13 amino acids. In nucleotides, the CDR3 is TGTGCCACGTCGGGACAGGGGGCCCCGGAATCGTACTTC. Amino acid sequence: CATSGQGAPESYF.

V is TRBV4-1 and J is TRBJ1-2; D remains ambiguous. CDR1 is MGHRA and CDR2 is YSYEKL in the germline V gene. There are 16 residues in the CDR3. Deletions cut 2 bases from V and 0 bases from J, with 13 bases between. The CDR3: CASSQITLRANYGYTF. CDR3 sequence (DNA): TGCGCCAGCAGCCAAATAACACTGAGGGCTAACTATGGCTACACCTTC.

CDR3 in DNA: TGTGCCAGCAGTCGGGACTGGAGCTTGGGTGAAGCTTTCTTT. Residues: CASSRDWSLGEAFF. The V gene is TRBV6-5, the J gene TRBJ1-1, with D possibly TRBD1 on 5 matching bases. Germline CDR1 reads MNHEY; CDR2 reads SVGAGI. Trimming took 5 bases from V and 7 from J, leaving 17 bases between them. The CDR3 covers 14 residues.

This clonotype was detected only a few times. Germline is not matched at one junction end, which may reflect a read error. The chain couples TRBV6-1 to TRBJ2-1; D is possibly TRBD2 (6 bases). Germline loops: CDR1 MNHNS, CDR2 SASEGT. The CDR3 is 16 residues long. CDR3 in DNA: TGTGCCAGTAGTGAAGTTGGGGGGAGCTCCTACAATGAGCAGTTCTTC. Amino acid sequence: CASSEVGGSSYNEQFF.